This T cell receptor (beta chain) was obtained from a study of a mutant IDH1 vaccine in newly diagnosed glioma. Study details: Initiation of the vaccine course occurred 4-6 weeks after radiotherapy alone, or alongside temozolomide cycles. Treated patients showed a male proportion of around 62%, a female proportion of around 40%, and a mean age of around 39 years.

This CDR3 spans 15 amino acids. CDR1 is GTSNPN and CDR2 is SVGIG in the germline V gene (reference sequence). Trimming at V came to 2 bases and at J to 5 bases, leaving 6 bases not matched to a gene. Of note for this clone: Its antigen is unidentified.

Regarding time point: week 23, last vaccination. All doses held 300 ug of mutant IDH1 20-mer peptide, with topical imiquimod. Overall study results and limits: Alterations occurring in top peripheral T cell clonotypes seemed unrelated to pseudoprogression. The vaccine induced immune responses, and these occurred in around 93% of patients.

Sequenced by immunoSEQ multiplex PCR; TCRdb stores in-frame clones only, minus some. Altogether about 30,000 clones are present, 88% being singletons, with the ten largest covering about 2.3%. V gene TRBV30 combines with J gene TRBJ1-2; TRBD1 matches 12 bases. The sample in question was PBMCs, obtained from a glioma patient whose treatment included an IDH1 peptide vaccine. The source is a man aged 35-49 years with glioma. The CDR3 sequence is CAWSRGQGARYGYTF. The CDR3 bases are TGTGCCTGGAGTAGGGGACAGGGGGCGAGGTATGGCTACACCTTC.